This paragraph reports one T cell receptor beta chain. This entry is derived from a study of Ad26.COV2.S vaccination and SARS-CoV-2 variants. Data came from immunoSEQ multiplex PCR; TCRdb stores just in-frame clones and leaves some out. The sample consists of roughly 700,000 clones, around 90% of them appearing once. V lost 0 bases and J 0 bases, leaving 9 bases between the germline ends. CDR1 and CDR2 (germline): ENHRY, SYGVKD. The CDR3 is 15 residues long. Documented treatment: roughly 18 received Ad26.COV2.S at low or high dose, single or two shots; about 5 received placebo; per-sample allocation not given. Material that was analyzed had been drawn on day 63 after the first vaccine or placebo injection.

The sequence derives from a person between 18 and 59 years old who received the Ad26.COV2.S COVID-19 vaccine or a placebo. Sequenced material: peripheral blood, taken in a trial of Ad26.COV2.S vaccine versus placebo. The V call is TRBV10-3, the J call TRBJ2-7; either TRBD1 or TRBD2 may supply D (5 bases each). CDR3 amino acids: CAISESGDASYEQYF. CDR3 nucleotides: TGTGCCATCAGTGAGTCCGGGGACGCCTCCTACGAGCAGTACTTC.